The clone carrying this TCR beta chain was counted at least ten times. The antigen is undetermined. Noted time point: patch test 3, about 24 weeks after DPC sensitization. As to treatment: therapeutic diphenylcyclopropenone sensitization with weekly scalp DPC. The study's library attached unique molecular identifiers to single cDNA molecules. MiXCR was run by TCRdb on the RACE reads, yielding one entry per CDR3 protein. This table holds roughly 50,000 distinct CDR3 sequences, 9.9% found once. The data originate from a study of human T cells and chemical hapten exposure. Study as a whole: The study lasted approximately 25 weeks, and patients were dosed weekly with diphenylcyclopropenone on the scalp throughout. Study results and limitations: Expanded TCRs produced significantly more large CDR3 similarity clusters than controls did.

This CDR3 spans 13 amino acids. Germline V lookup: CDR1 SGDLS, CDR2 YYNGEE. The J segment lost 13 bases and the V segment lost 0 bases, leaving 4 bases of the junction unmatched. The TCR originated in a woman aged 40-49 years with alopecia areata. Some clones in this sample may be carry-over from other donors' samples. The gene calls are TRBV9 and TRBJ2-1; 10 bases match TRBD2. This specimen was whole blood, taken in connection with sensitization to the hapten diphenylcyclopropenone (DPC). The CDR3 DNA is TGTGCCAGCAGCGTAGCTAGCGGGGGCCCACAGTTCTTC. Translated, it gives CASSVASGGPQFF.